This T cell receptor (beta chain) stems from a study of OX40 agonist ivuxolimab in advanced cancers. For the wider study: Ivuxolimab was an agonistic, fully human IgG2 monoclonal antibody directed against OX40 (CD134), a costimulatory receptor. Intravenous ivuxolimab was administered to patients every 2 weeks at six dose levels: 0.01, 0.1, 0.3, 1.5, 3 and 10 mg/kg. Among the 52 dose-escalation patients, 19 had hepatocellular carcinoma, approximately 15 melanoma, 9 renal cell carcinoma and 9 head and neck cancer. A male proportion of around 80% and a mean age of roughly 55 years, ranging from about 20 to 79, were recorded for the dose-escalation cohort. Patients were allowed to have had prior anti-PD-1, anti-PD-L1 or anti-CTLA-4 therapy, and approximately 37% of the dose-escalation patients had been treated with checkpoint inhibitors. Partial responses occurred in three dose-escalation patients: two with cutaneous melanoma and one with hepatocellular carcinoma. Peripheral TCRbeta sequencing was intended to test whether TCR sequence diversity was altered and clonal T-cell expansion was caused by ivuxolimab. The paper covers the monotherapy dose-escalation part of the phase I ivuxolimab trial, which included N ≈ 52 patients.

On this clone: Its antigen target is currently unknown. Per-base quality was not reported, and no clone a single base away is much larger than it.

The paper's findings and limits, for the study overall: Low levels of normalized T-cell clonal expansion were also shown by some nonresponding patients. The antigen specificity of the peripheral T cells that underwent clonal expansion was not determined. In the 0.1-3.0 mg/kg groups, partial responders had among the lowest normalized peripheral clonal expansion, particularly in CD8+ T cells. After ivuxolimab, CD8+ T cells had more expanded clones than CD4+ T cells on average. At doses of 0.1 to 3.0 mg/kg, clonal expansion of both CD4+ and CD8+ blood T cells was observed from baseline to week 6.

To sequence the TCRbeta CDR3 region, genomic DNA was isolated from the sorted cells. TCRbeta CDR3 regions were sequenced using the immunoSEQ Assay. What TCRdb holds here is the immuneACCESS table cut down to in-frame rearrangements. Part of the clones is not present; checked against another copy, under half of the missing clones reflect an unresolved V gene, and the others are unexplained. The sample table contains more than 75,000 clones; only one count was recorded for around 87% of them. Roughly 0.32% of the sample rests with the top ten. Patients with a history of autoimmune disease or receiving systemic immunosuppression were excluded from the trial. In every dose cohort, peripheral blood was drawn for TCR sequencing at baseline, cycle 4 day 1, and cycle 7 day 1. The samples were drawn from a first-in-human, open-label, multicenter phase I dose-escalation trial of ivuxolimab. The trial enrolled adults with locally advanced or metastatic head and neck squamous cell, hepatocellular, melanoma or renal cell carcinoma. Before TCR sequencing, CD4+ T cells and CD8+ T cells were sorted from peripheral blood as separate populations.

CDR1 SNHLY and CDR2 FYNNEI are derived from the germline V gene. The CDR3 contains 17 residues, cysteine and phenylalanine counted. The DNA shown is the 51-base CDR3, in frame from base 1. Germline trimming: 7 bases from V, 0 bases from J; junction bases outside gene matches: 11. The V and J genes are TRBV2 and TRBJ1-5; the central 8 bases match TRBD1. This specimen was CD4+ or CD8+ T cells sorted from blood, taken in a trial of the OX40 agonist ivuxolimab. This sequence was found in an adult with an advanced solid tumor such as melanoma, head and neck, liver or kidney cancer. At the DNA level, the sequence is TGTGCCAGCACCGACCCCCGGGACAGGCATAGCAATCAGCCCCAGCATTTT. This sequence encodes CASTDPRDRHSNQPQHF.